The rows below give T cell receptor beta chains drawn from one sample of a study of metastatic and nonmetastatic thyroid tumors. From the PCR reads, TCRdb re-called clones with MiXCR. The table shows 30,000 to 35,000 clones, with approximately 30% occurring only once. The sequencing sample was made of blood. The receptors come from a female donor with papillary thyroid cancer or a benign thyroid nodule (not recorded which). Some clones in this sample may be carry-over from other donors' samples. The CDR3 runs from the conserved cysteine through the conserved F or W. The order of the fields is CDR3 length, V gene, D gene, clone size, J gene, CDR3 DNA, CDR3 protein. A D gene is named only where the DNA matches it firmly. Only part of the rows carry a size: once, few, many, or a class if the clone is expanded.

>14|TRBV5-1|TRBD2|many|TRBJ2-3
TGCGCCAGCACCCTAGCGGGGGTCGTAGATACGCAGTATTTT
CASTLAGVVDTQYF
>13|TRBV2|NA|many|TRBJ2-1
TGTGCCAGCAGTGAACATCGGGGGAATGAGCAGTTCTTC
CASSEHRGNEQFF
>15|TRBV7-9|NA|many|TRBJ2-2
TGTGCCAGCAGCTTAGGGGACACGGACACCGGGGAGCTGTTTTTT
CASSLGDTDTGELFF
>14|TRBV3-1|NA|NA|TRBJ2-1
TGTGCCAGCAGCCAAGCCGGGGACTACAATGAGCAGTTCTTC
CASSQAGDYNEQFF
>16|TRBV18|NA|many|TRBJ1-6
TGTGTCAGCTCACTCTCGTCGGACGGGTATAATTCACCCCTCCACTTT
CVSSLSSDGYNSPLHF
>12|TRBV6-1|NA|NA|TRBJ1-1
TGTGCCAGCAGTGATGGGGGTCTGCAAGCTTTCTTT
CASSDGGLQAFF
>16|TRBV6-2/TRBV6-3|NA|NA|TRBJ1-5
TGTGCCAGCAGTATCTTAGGACAGCTTAGCAATCAGCCCCAGCATTTT
CASSILGQLSNQPQHF
>15|TRBV5-4|TRBD1|NA|TRBJ1-4
TGTGCCAGCAGCCAAAACAGGGGCATTGATGAAAAACTGTTTTTT
CASSQNRGIDEKLFF
>13|TRBV5-1|NA|many|TRBJ1-6
TGCGCCAGCAGCGGCAGGGATAATTCACCCCTCCACTTT
CASSGRDNSPLHF
>14|TRBV9|NA|NA|TRBJ2-5
TGTGCCAGCAGCCCTGAACTGGGGGGTGGGACCCAGTACTTC
CASSPELGGGTQYF
>12|TRBV6-1|NA|NA|TRBJ1-2
TGTGCCGGTGTACCGGATGTCTATGGCTACACCTTC
CAGVPDVYGYTF
>12|TRBV20-1|NA|NA|TRBJ2-7
TGCAGTGCTAGAAAACAGTCCTACGAGCAGTACTTC
CSARKQSYEQYF
>16|TRBV18|NA|many|TRBJ1-4
TGTGCCAGCTCACCACCGGGTGAGGGTACGGGGGAAAAACTGTTTTTT
CASSPPGEGTGEKLFF
>13|TRBV28|NA|many|TRBJ1-1
TGTGCCAGCAGTTTGGGGGGCCTGGCTGAAGCTTTCTTT
CASSLGGLAEAFF
>14|TRBV3-1|NA|many|TRBJ2-1
TGTGCCAGCAGCCAAGACGGAGCCTACAATGAGCAGTTCTTC
CASSQDGAYNEQFF
>15|TRBV7-9|TRBD1|many|TRBJ2-3
TGTGCCAGCAGGGGGTACAGGGGTACTACAGATACGCAGTATTTT
CASRGYRGTTDTQYF
>13|TRBV20-1|NA|few|TRBJ2-5
TGCAGTGCTAGACTTGTTTCGAGAGGGACCCAGTACTTC
CSARLVSRGTQYF
>13|TRBV19|NA|many|TRBJ2-1
TGTGCCAGTAGTATAACTAGCAACAATGAGCAGTTCTTC
CASSITSNNEQFF
>15|TRBV20-1|TRBD2|NA|TRBJ2-1
TGCAGTGCCAAGGGGGTTGGCGGGAGGGCCAATGAGCAGTTCTTC
CSAKGVGGRANEQFF
>15|TRBV12-3/TRBV12-4|TRBD2|NA|TRBJ2-7
TGTGCCAGCAGCCATAGCGGGAGAAGCTCCTACGAGCAGTACTTC
CASSHSGRSSYEQYF
>13|TRBV6-5|NA|medium-sized|TRBJ2-7
TGTGCCAGCAGTTACTCGGCAGGGGACGAGCAGTACTTC
CASSYSAGDEQYF
>13|TRBV6-1|TRBD1|NA|TRBJ1-5
TGTGCCAGCAGAACAGGGGTCAATCAGCCCCAGCATTTT
CASRTGVNQPQHF
>16|TRBV28|NA|few|TRBJ2-3
TGTGCCAGCAGTTTCTTTTACAGGGAGGGGACAGATACGCAGTATTTT
CASSFFYREGTDTQYF
>12|TRBV12-3/TRBV12-4|NA|many|TRBJ2-5
TGTGCCAGCAGTTTAGCGGAAGAGACCCAGTACTTC
CASSLAEETQYF
>14|TRBV7-2|TRBD1|medium-sized|TRBJ1-2
TGTGCCAGCAGCGCCGGGACAGGGGGCAGTGGCTACACCTTC
CASSAGTGGSGYTF
>17|TRBV5-1|TRBD1|many|TRBJ1-2
TGCGCCAGCAGCCTTCAATACCGGGACAGGATAGCCTATGGCTACACCTTC
CASSLQYRDRIAYGYTF
>15|TRBV7-3|TRBD1|NA|TRBJ2-7
TGTGCCAGCAGCTTATGGACAGGGGGGCTCTACGAGCAGTACTTC
CASSLWTGGLYEQYF
>12|TRBV2|NA|many|TRBJ2-2
TGTGCCAGCAGCGCTGACACCGGGGAGCTGTTTTTT
CASSADTGELFF
>17|TRBV6-1|NA|few|TRBJ1-6
TGTGCCAGCAGTGAATGGGGCAGGGACCCCTATAATTCACCCCTCCACTTT
CASSEWGRDPYNSPLHF
>16|TRBV7-3|TRBD1|many|TRBJ1-6
TGTGCCAGCAGCCCCGGGACAGGAGAAGGGCATTCACCCCTCCATTTT
CASSPGTGEGHSPLHF
>15|TRBV20-1|TRBD2|NA|TRBJ2-2
TGCAGTTCTCAGGTACTAGCGGGAGACACCGGGGAGCTGTTTTTT
CSSQVLAGDTGELFF